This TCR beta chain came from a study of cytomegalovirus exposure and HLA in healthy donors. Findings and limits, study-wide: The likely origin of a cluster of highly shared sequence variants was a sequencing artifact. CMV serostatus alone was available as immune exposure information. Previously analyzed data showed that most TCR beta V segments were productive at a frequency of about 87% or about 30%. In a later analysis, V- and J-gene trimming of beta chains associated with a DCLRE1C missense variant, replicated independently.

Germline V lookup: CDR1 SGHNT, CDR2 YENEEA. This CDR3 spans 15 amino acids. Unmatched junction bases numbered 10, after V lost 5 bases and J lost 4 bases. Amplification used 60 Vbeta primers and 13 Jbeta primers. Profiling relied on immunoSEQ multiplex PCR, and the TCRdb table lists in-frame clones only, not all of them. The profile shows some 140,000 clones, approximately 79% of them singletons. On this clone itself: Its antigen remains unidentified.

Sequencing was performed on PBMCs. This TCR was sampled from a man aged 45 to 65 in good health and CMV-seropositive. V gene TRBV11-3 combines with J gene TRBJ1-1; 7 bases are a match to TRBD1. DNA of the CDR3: TGTGCCAGCAGCCCCCCCCAGGGGGTAGTCACTGAAGCTTTCTTT. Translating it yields CASSPPQGVVTEAFF. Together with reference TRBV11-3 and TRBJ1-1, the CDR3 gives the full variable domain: EAGVVQSPRYKIIEKKQPVAFWCNPISGHNTLYWYLQNLGQGPELLIRYENEEAVDDSQLPKDRFSAERLKGVDSTLKIQPAELGDSAVYLCASSPPQGVVTEAFFGQGTRLTVV.